The T cell receptor (beta chain) described here comes from a study of naive and memory T cell subsets. Study-level findings and limits: Naive repertoires, especially CD8, held a few larger clonotypes, possibly memory cells re-expressing CD45RA.

CDR3 size: 15 residues. V was shortened by 3 bases and J by 2 bases, with 14 bases between the two germline ends. Germline V gene data show CDR1 as SGHRS and CDR2 as YFSETQ. Two oligonucleotides, mixed equimolar, formed the beta constant-region primer covering TRBC1 and TRBC2. The ligated cDNA underwent four PCR rounds using SP2 and nested alpha and beta constant-region primers. TCRdb independently ran MiXCR on the UMI-ligation and nested PCR reads; one entry per CDR3 protein. This sample has under 150,000 distinct CDR3 sequences, with about a sixth found just once. This clonotype turned up a few times. Its cognate antigen is unknown. CD4 T cells were positively selected, then CD8 T cells from the CD4-negative fraction.

Input material: naive CD4+ T cells from blood. This sequence joins TRBV5-1 and TRBJ2-5; either TRBD1 or TRBD2 may supply D (5 bases each). The TCR sequence derives from a human donor in good health. CDR3 sequence (DNA): TGCGCCAGCAGCTCCGGGACGGGCGGGCAAGAGACCCAGTACTTC. Its protein is CASSSGTGGQETQYF.